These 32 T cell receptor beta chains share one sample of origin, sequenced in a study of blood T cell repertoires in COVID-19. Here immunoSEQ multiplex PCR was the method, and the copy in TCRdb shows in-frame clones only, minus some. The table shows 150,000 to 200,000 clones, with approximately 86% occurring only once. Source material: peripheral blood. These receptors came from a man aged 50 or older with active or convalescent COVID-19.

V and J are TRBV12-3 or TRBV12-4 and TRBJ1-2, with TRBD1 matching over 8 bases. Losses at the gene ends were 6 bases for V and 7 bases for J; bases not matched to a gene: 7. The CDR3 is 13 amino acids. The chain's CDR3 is CASSIGQGGGYTF. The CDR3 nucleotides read TGTGCCAGCAGCATCGGACAGGGCGGTGGCTACACCTTC.

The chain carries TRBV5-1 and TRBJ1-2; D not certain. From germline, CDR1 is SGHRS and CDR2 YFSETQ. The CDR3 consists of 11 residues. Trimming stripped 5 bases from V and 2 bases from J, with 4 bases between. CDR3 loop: CASRQNYGYTF. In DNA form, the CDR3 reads TGCGCCAGCAGACAGAACTATGGCTACACCTTC.

The CDR3 DNA follows: TGTGCCAGCAGCTTGACTAGCGGGAGTCTAAACACCGGGGAGCTGTTTTTT. It specifies CASSLTSGSLNTGELFF. This chain joins TRBV7-6 and TRBJ2-2; 12 bases fit TRBD2. The CDR3 is 17 amino acids. V gave up 3 bases and J gave up 2 bases; unmatched junction bases: 4. Germline V gives CDR1 SGHVS, CDR2 FNYEAQ.

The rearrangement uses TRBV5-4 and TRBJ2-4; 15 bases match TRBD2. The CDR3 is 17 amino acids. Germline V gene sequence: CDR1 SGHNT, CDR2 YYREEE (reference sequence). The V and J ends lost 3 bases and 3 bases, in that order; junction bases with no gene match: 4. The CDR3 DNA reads TGTGCCAGCAGCTCGGGACTAGCGGGGGGTGTCAAAAACATTCAGTACTTC. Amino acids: CASSSGLAGGVKNIQYF.

CDR3 in amino acids: CASSPYLPDTQYF. In DNA form, the CDR3 reads TGTGCCAGTAGCCCGTATCTACCAGATACGCAGTATTTT. V and J are TRBV19 and TRBJ2-3; no firm D call. Germline values: CDR1 LNHDA, CDR2 SQIVND (reference sequence). V was shortened by 6 bases and J by 4 bases, with 11 bases between the two germline ends. This CDR3 comprises 13 residues.

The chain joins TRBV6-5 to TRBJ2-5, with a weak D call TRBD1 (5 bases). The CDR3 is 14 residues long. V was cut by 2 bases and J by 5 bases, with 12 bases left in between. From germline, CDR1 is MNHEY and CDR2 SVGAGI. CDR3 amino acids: CASSYEFRVETQYF. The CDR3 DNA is TGTGCCAGCAGTTACGAGTTCAGGGTCGAGACCCAGTACTTC.

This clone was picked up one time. The chain's CDR3 is CSVETAGQGKMPYEQYF. CDR3 nucleotide sequence: TGCAGCGTTGAAACGGCCGGACAGGGCAAGATGCCCTACGAGCAGTACTTC. The rearrangement uses TRBV29-1 and TRBJ2-7, with 8 bases fitting TRBD1. The CDR3 runs to 17 residues. Germline V gives CDR1 SQVTM, CDR2 ANQGSEA. Trimming removed 2 bases from V and 2 bases from J; junction bases left unmatched: 14.

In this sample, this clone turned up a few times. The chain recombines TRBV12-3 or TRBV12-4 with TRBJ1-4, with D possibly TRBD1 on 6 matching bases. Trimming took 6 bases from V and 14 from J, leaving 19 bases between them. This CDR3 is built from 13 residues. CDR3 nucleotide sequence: TGTGCCAGCAGCCTTCTTGGGGGCAGGGCTCTGTTTTTT. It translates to CASSLLGGRALFF.

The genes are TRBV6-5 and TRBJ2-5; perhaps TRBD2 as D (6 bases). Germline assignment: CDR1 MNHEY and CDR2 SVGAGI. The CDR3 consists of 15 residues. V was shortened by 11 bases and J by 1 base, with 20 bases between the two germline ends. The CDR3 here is CASSGPGAIQETQYF. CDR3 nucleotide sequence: TGTGCCTCCAGCGGGCCCGGGGCGATCCAAGAGACCCAGTACTTC.

This CDR3 is CASRTGGDSGYTF. The CDR3 DNA sequence: TGTGCCAGCAGGACCGGCGGGGACTCGGGCTACACCTTC. The chain has TRBV27 and TRBJ1-2, with D tentatively TRBD1 (5 bases). The germline V and J ends were trimmed by 6 bases and 8 bases, with 16 bases remaining between them. This CDR3 region has 13 residues. Germline CDR1 reads MNHEY; CDR2 reads SMNVEV (reference sequence).

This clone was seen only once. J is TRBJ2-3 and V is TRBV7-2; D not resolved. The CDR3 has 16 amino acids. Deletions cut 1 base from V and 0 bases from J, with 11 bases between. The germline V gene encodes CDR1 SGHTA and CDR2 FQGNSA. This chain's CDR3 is CASSLDGSLSTDTQYF. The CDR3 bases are TGTGCCAGCAGCTTAGACGGTAGCCTGAGCACAGATACGCAGTATTTT.

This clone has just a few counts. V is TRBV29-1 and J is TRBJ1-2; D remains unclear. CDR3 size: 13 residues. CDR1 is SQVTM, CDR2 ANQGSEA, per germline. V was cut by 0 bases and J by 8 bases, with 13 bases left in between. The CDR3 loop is CSVEDRIIVGYTF. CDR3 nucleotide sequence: TGCAGCGTTGAAGACAGGATTATAGTCGGCTACACCTTC.

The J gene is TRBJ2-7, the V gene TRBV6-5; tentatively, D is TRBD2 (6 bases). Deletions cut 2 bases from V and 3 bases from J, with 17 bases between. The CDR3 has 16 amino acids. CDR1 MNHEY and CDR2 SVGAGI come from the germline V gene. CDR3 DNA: TGTGCCAGCAGTTACGGGGCCCTGAGACTAGACTACGAGCAGTACTTC. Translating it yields CASSYGALRLDYEQYF.

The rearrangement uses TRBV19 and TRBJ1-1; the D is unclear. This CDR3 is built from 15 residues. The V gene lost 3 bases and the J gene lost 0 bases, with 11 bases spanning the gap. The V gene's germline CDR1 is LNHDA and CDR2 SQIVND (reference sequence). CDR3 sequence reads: CASSIGEQLNTEAFF. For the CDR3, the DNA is TGTGCCAGTAGTATCGGGGAACAGTTGAACACTGAAGCTTTCTTT.

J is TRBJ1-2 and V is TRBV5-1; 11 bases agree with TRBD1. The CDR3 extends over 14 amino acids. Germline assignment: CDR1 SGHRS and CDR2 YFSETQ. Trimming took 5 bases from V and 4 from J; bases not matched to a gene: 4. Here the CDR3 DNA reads TGCGCCAGCAGTCCGGACAGGGGGCTCTATGGCTACACCTTC. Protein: CASSPDRGLYGYTF.

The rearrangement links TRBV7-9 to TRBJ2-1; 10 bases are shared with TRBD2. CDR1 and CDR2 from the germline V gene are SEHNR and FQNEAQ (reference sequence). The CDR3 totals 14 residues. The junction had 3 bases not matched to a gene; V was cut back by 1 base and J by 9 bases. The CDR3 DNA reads TGTGCCAGCAGCTTAGAGCGGGGGGGCAGTGAGCAGTTCTTC. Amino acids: CASSLERGGSEQFF.

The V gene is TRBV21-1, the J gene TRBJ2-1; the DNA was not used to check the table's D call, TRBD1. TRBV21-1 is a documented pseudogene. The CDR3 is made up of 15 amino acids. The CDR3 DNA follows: TGTGCCAGCAGCAAAGGGTGGGACAGGGTCAATGAGCAGTTCTTC. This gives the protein CASSKGWDRVNEQFF.

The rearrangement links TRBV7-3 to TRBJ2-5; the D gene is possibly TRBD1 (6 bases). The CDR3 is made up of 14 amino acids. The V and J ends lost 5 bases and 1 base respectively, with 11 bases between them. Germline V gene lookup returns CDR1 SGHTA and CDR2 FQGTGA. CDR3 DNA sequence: TGTGCCAGCAGCCTACTAGGGGGCCAAGAGACCCAGTACTTC. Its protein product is CASSLLGGQETQYF.

The CDR3 DNA follows: TGTGCCAGCTTGGACAGAATGAACACTGAAGCTTTCTTT. Its translation: CASLDRMNTEAFF. The chain employs TRBV28 and TRBJ1-1; D might be TRBD1 (6 bases). There are 13 residues in the CDR3. V was shortened by 8 bases and J by 0 bases, with 10 bases between the two germline ends. Germline V CDR1 and CDR2: MDHEN, SYDVKM.

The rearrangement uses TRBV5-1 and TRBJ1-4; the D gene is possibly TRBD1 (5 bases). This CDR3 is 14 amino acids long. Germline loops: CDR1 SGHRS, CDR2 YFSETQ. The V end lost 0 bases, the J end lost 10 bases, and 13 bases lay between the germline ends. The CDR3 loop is CASSLAGQDGKLFF. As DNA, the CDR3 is TGCGCCAGCAGCTTGGCAGGACAAGATGGAAAACTGTTTTTT.

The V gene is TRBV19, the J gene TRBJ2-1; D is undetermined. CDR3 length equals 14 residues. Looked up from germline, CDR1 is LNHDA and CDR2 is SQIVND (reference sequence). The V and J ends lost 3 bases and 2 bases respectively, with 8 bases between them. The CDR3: CASSIRNAYNEQFF. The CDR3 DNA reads TGTGCCAGTAGTATCAGAAATGCCTACAATGAGCAGTTCTTC.

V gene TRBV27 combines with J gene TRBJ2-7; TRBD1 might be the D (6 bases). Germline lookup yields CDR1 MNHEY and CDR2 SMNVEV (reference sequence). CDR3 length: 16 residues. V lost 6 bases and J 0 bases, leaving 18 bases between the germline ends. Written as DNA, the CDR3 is TGTGCCAGCAGCTTTTTGGGGACACAACACTCCTACGAGCAGTACTTC. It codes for CASSFLGTQHSYEQYF.

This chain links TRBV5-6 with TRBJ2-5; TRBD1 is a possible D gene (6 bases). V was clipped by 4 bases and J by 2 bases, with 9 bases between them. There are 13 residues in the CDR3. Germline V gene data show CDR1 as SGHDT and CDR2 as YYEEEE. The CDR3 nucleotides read TGTGCCAGCAGCCGTGACAGGCAAGAGACCCAGTACTTC. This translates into CASSRDRQETQYF.

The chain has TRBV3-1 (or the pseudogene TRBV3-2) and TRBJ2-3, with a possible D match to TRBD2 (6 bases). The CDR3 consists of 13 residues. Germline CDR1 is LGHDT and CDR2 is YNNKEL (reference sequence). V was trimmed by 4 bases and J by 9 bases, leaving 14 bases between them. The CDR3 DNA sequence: TGTGCCAGCAGCCCTCAGGCGGGGTTAACGCAGTATTTT. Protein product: CASSPQAGLTQYF.

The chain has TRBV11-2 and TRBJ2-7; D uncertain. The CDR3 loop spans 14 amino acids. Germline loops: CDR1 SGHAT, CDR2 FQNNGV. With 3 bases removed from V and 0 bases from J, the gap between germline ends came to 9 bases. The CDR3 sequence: CASSFSPLSYEQYF. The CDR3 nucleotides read TGTGCCAGCAGCTTTAGTCCACTCTCCTACGAGCAGTACTTC.

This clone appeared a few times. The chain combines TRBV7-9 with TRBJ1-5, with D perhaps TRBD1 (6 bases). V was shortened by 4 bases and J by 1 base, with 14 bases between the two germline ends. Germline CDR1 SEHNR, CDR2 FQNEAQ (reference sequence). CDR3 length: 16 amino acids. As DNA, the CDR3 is TGTGCCAGCAGCTCTCTCCAGGGGCCAAGCAATCAGCCCCAGCATTTT. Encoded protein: CASSSLQGPSNQPQHF.

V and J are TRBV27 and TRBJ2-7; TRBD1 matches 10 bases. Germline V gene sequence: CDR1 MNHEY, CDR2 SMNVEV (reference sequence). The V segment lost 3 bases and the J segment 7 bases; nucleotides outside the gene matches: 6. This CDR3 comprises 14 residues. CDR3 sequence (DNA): TGTGCCAGCAGTTTGAGAGGACAGGGGGGGGAGCAGTACTTC. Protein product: CASSLRGQGGEQYF.

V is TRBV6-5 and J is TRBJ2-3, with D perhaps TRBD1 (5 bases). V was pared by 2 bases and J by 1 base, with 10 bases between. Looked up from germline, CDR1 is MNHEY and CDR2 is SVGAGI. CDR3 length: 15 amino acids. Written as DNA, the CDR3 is TGTGCCAGCAGTTACCAGGGTGAAGGCACAGATACGCAGTATTTT. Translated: CASSYQGEGTDTQYF.

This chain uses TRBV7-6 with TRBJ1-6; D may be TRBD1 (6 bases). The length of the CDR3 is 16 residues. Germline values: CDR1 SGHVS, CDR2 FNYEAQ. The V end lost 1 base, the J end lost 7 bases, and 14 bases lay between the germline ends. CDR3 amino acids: CASSLGMTGPNSPLHF. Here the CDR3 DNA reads TGTGCCAGCAGCTTAGGGATGACAGGCCCGAATTCACCCCTCCACTTT.

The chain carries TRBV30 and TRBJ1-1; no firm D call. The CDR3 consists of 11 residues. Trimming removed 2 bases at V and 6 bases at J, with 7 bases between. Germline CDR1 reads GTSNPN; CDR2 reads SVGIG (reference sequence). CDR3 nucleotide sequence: TGTGCCTGGAGTTGGGAGGCTGAAGCTTTCTTT. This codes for CAWSWEAEAFF.

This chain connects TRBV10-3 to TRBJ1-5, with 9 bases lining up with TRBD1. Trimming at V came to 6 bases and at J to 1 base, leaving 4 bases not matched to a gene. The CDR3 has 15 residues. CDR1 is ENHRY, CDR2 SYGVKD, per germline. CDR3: CAIRGDRASNQPQHF. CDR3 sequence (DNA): TGTGCCATCAGGGGGGACAGGGCCAGCAATCAGCCCCAGCATTTT.

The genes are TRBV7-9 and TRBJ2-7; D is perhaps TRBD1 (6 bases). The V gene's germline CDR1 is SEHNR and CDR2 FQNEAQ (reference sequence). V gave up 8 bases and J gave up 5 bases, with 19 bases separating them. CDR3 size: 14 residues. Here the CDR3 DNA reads TGTGCCAGCCACGGCTACAAACAGGGTGACGAGCAGTACTTC. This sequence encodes CASHGYKQGDEQYF. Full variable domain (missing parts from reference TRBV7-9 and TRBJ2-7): DTGVSQNPRHKITKRGQNVTFRCDPISEHNRLYWYRQTLGQGPEFLTYFQNEAQLEKSRLLSDRFSAERPKGSFSTLEIQRTEQGDSAMYLCASHGYKQGDEQYFGPGTRLTVT.